This T cell receptor beta chain originates from a study of CD8 T cells in ankylosing spondylitis (dated by TCRdb to the late 2010s). About the full investigation: The study profiled T cell receptor beta repertoires in healthy donors and ankylosing spondylitis patients to find disease-linked TCR variants. The full study cohort was made up of about 24 ankylosing spondylitis patients and 95 to 130 healthy donors. Peripheral blood samples were taken, and synovial fluid was additionally collected from ankylosing spondylitis patients. What the authors observed across the whole study: Some TCR beta motif variants had previously been reported in synovial fluid and blood of reactive arthritis patients, which suggested common disease-initiation mechanisms. The disease-linked clones had a CD8+ phenotype and were found at relatively low frequencies in peripheral blood. Significant enrichment of the disease-linked clones was reported in matched synovial fluid samples from ankylosing spondylitis patients. Blood from ankylosing spondylitis patients appeared to be characterized by a TCR beta motif composed of about eight highly homologous amino acid variants.

Sequencer: Illumina HiSeq 2500. TCR beta libraries were prepared by quantitative 5'-RACE with molecular barcodes. On the authors' methods: Disease-linked TCR variants were identified with a new computational method built on a probabilistic model of VDJ rearrangement. TCRdb took the public reads, trimmed them with fastp at Q25, ran MiXCR for clone calling and kept in-frame beta chains. CDR3 protein sequences are deduplicated, and each keeps its most common genes and DNA. Here the V and J calls rest on TCRdb's processing, not on the authors' analysis. Counted in this sample were fewer than 250,000 distinct CDR3 sequences; 8% to 11% of them appeared once. The ten largest clones add up to about 3% of the sample. The sample holds many counts of this clonotype. Its antigen remains undetermined. No per-base quality is available; no much larger clone lies one base away. The TCR was taken from a male donor with ankylosing spondylitis or in good health (not recorded which). Sequenced input: blood, either unsorted or a sorted T cell fraction (not recorded which).

Read as DNA, the sequence is TGTGCCAGCAGCTTGCAACTAGCGGGAGAATCCTACAATGAGCAGTTCTTC. Protein translation: CASSLQLAGESYNEQFF. Recombination linked TRBV5-6 to TRBJ2-1; 11 junctional bases match TRBD2. Germline trimming amounts to 1 base on V and 1 base on J, with 4 as the count of junction bases outside the gene matches. From the germline V gene, CDR1 is SGHDT and CDR2 is YYEEEE. Including the terminal cysteine and phenylalanine, the CDR3 comprises 17 residues. Just CDR3 DNA is preserved here, 51 bases in frame from base 1.